This section outlines one T cell receptor (beta chain) sequence together with its context. What it binds is not known. This sample was included in a study of T cell responses to AZD1222 COVID-19 vaccine. Overall study results and limits: White British people made up most donors, females outnumbered males, and clonal diversity was possibly underestimated.

Some clones are missing from TCRdb's copy, which holds only in-frame ones; the method was immunoSEQ multiplex PCR. The repertoire holds approximately 110,000 clones, with approximately 91% as singletons. Germline V gene sequence: CDR1 LNHNV, CDR2 YYDKDF (reference sequence). V was shortened by 0 bases and J by 0 bases, with 6 bases between the two germline ends. CDR3 length: 15 amino acids. The sequence derives from an adult in good health. The sequences come from peripheral blood, collected on day 0 of AZD1222 vaccination. The chain uses TRBV15 and TRBJ1-5; no firm D call. This CDR3 reads CATSRDGYSNQPQHF. CDR3 coding DNA: TGTGCCACCAGCAGAGACGGGTATAGCAATCAGCCCCAGCATTTT.